This T cell receptor (beta chain) was retrieved from a study of T cell repertoires in cytomegalovirus infection. Overall study: The authors relied on CMV epitopes, both recently identified HLA-C-restricted and well-studied HLA-B-restricted. Indications of both CMV infection and matching HLA type were provided by public TCR beta signatures. Study results and caveats: Adding up the frequency of public TCR beta families identified people who carried CMV plus the relevant HLA.

Germline CDR1 and CDR2: SEHNR and FQNEAQ (reference sequence). The CDR3 has 14 amino acids. Deletions cut 0 bases from V and 3 bases from J, with 8 bases between. Worth noting for this clonotype: The target antigen is unknown.

From the reads, TCRdb called clonotypes with MiXCR, one entry per CDR3 protein. This sample has a few hundred thousand distinct CDR3 sequences, with almost 30% found just once. The J gene is TRBJ1-2, the V gene TRBV7-9; no clear D gene. This TCR derives from a human donor in good health (CMV status not recorded). Some clones in this sample may be carry-over from other donors' samples. The sequences come from cultured PBMCs, collected from culture after CMV antigen stimulation. CDR3 residues: CASSLAASDYGYTF. The CDR3 nucleotides are TGTGCCAGCAGCTTAGCCGCCAGCGACTATGGCTACACCTTC.